The T cell receptor (beta chain) under discussion was sequenced for a study of T cells after yellow fever vaccination (dated by TCRdb to the late 2010s). Broadly, across the study: The SMART-Seq v4 Ultra Low Input RNA kit was used to prepare libraries from fractions with low cell numbers. Bulk TCR alpha and beta repertoires were sequenced longitudinally to track T-cell clones before and after primary and booster YFV17D yellow fever vaccination. The cohort comprised two healthy male donors, one aged 18 to 29 and one aged 30 to 40 years. Bulk PBMC replicates and cell subsets were isolated from blood drawn at multiple timepoints before and after both primary and secondary immunization.

The treatment or condition label here, explained by the study, means: live attenuated yellow fever vaccine strain. Two biological replicates of bulk PBMCs were collected at each blood-draw timepoint. A standard Ficoll-Paque protocol was used to isolate PBMCs from peripheral blood. TriZol was used to extract RNA from bulk PBMCs, from CD4 and CD8 fractions, and from dextramer-positive and dextramer-negative fractions. TCRdb shows the sequencer as Illumina NovaSeq 6000. TCR cDNA was made using 5'RACE template switching, a step that added a universal primer site and unique molecular identifiers. Priming of cDNA synthesis was performed from both the TCR alpha and TCR beta constant segments. Libraries were amplified in two PCR steps, with sample barcodes and sequencing adapters added in the second step. Sequencing of libraries was performed on Illumina HiSeq 2500 (2x100 bp) or NovaSeq (2x150 bp). In the original analysis: MIGEC handled demultiplexing of reads and collapsing into UMI consensus sequences, while MiXCR performed V(D)J alignment. Clonotypes responding to the vaccine were identified with edgeR on replicate PBMC samples, with the criteria of FDR below 0.01 and a log2 fold change above 5 up to day 15. Bulk clonotypes were assigned CD4 or CD8 identity according to which sequenced CD4 or CD8 repertoire held them at higher abundance. TCRdb trimmed the raw reads at Q25, called clones with MiXCR and kept productive beta chains. Rows are unified per CDR3 protein, each entry keeping the most common DNA and genes. V and J calls and clone size were set by TCRdb, not the authors. The sample yields 400,000 to 450,000 distinct CDR3 sequences; roughly a sixth were counted once. The ten biggest clones cover over 15% of the sample.

Points on this clonotype: There is no known antigen for this receptor. No much larger clonotype is one base removed from it; base qualities were not supplied.

The research as a whole found: Only two donors were included in the study, so the extent to which the findings can be generalized is limited. A small share of clonotypes occurred in both CD4 and CD8 compartments, likely arising from convergent recombination. After the booster, most of the clones that had expanded following primary vaccination were detected again (just under 97% of CD4 and around 90% of CD8), which suggests that memory was broadly maintained. Because abundant contaminating clonotypes from the bulk population could be contained in FACS-sorted repertoires, computational filtering was required. The secondary T-cell response was found to be weaker but faster than the primary response, with a peak reached on day 5 rather than on day 15.

The CDR1 and CDR2 encoded by the germline V gene are MNHEY and SVGEGT. Germline trimming: 1 base from V, 4 bases from J; junction bases outside gene matches: 6. CDR3 length: 17 amino acids, cysteine to phenylalanine. Left in the record is the CDR3 DNA by itself, 51 bases read in frame from the first base. Recombination joined TRBV6-2 or TRBV6-3 with TRBJ2-3; 12 middle bases align to TRBD2. This receptor was identified in a man between 18 and 29 years old who received the YFV17D yellow fever vaccine. The material was PBMCs, obtained before the yellow fever booster vaccination. The CDR3 here reads CASSYFRLAGGPDTQYF. The base sequence is TGTGCCAGCAGTTACTTTCGTCTAGCGGGAGGGCCAGATACGCAGTATTTT.